The rows below give T cell receptor beta chains drawn from one sample of a study of blood T cell repertoires in COVID-19. Sequenced by immunoSEQ multiplex PCR; TCRdb stores in-frame clones only, minus some. The sample records 180,000 or so clones, around 83% being singletons. Sequenced material: peripheral blood. These receptors originate from a woman aged 55-70 years with acute or convalescent COVID-19. CDR3s include the opening cysteine and the closing phenylalanine or tryptophan. Size tells how often a clone was seen (once, few, many) or the class of an expanded clone, and some rows leave it out.

v_gene	abundance	j_gene	CDR3aa
TRBV29-1	.	TRBJ2-3	CSVEISYDTQYF
TRBV6-5	.	TRBJ1-4	CATRQGAGGEKLFF
TRBV5-4	.	TRBJ1-1	CASSLQKNTEAFF
TRBV28	.	TRBJ2-4	CASSPTDRGWGANIQYF
TRBV28	.	TRBJ1-2	CASSFRGPSYGYTF
TRBV27	once	TRBJ2-1	CASSFRWGVGSYNEQFF
TRBV5-4	.	TRBJ2-7	CASSLAGRDYEQYF
TRBV7-2	once	TRBJ1-2	CASSLVNSYGYTF
TRBV9	once	TRBJ2-7	CASSVDGGFSYEQYF
TRBV19	.	TRBJ1-2	CASSLRTGQLNYGYTF
TRBV9	.	TRBJ2-1	CASSRGGSYNEQFF
TRBV7-6	medium-sized	TRBJ1-6	CASSLQGYNSPLHF
TRBV5-1	.	TRBJ2-3	CASSLAASGSDTQYF
TRBV19	.	TRBJ1-5	CASSARDRGFRLPQHF
TRBV20-1	.	TRBJ2-3	CSANDRGLTDTQYF
TRBV28	.	TRBJ2-5	CASSPRLAGIQETQYF
TRBV2	once	TRBJ1-5	CASSDRGLGNQPQHF
TRBV7-2	.	TRBJ2-7	CASSLGRPTPYEQYF
TRBV5-1	.	TRBJ1-2	CASSLDLANYGYTF
TRBV18	.	TRBJ1-5	CASSPGEQDNQPQHF
TRBV28	.	TRBJ1-6	CASSTIDRAGSPLHF
TRBV19	.	TRBJ1-1	CASSRDSEAFF
TRBV28	.	TRBJ1-5	CASTPGGQLIKPQHF
TRBV7-2	.	TRBJ2-3	CASSLGLALRVDTQYF
TRBV28	.	TRBJ1-1	CASSGALGRGNTEAFF
TRBV6-1	.	TRBJ2-1	CASSELAGGLWNEQFF
TRBV19	.	TRBJ1-5	CASMPQGYSNQPQHF
TRBV2	few	TRBJ1-1	CASSEAQRKTEAFF
TRBV6-6	.	TRBJ2-3	CASNTGPAEDTQYF
TRBV18	.	TRBJ1-5	CASSSGQGDQPQHF
TRBV19	.	TRBJ2-5	CASKVRGGQETQYF
TRBV19	.	TRBJ2-5	CASSHGGGETQYF
TRBV29-1	once	TRBJ1-1	CSVRESDKNTEAFF
TRBV18	.	TRBJ2-5	CASSPRDAIKETQYF
TRBV2	.	TRBJ2-2	CASSEGGAPTGELFF
TRBV2	.	TRBJ2-7	CASTGLGLAVSYEQYF
TRBV12-3/TRBV12-4	.	TRBJ2-3	CATRTFREDTQYF
TRBV4-1	.	TRBJ1-6	CASSPPDRVNSPLHF